This T cell receptor beta chain was documented in a study of tumor and adjacent non-tumor tissue in lung cancer. This clonotype was counted once. Its matching antigen is unknown. Three rounds of nested PCR, following a modified ARM-PCR protocol, produced the TCRbeta library. A single record per CDR3 protein comes from TCRdb applying MiXCR to the multiplex PCR reads. The sample records 60,000 or so distinct CDR3 sequences, roughly two thirds being singletons. The CDR3 runs to 15 residues. Germline values: CDR1 MNHNS, CDR2 SASEGT. Trimming took 6 bases from V and 5 from J, leaving 17 bases between them. RNA was extracted from bulk tissue without any cell sorting. More than 3 cm separated this lung sample from the edge of the tumor. The study, taken as a whole, reports: Compared with tumor, normal lung showed significantly lower TCR diversity.

Sample: distant non-tumor lung tissue. V usage is TRBV6-1 and J usage is TRBJ1-5; D gene ambiguous. The TCR sequence derives from a man aged 70-80 years with non-small cell lung cancer. In DNA form, the CDR3 reads TGTGCCAGCAGGTCTCTGCCGGAGGTGCATCAGCCCCAGCATTTT. Encoded protein: CASRSLPEVHQPQHF.